Below are 22 T cell receptor beta chains sequenced from a single sample in a study of PD-1 blockade in classical Hodgkin lymphoma. Every patient experienced relapse after autologous stem cell transplantation, and brentuximab vedotin exposure varied. Sequencing was performed with immunoSEQ multiplex PCR; in TCRdb, only in-frame clones are kept and a portion is missing. The sample lists about 63,000 clones; approximately 90% were seen once. The input for sequencing was peripheral blood mononuclear cells (PBMCs), taken before the second cycle of nivolumab. Receptor source: a human donor with classical Hodgkin lymphoma.

This clone was seen only once. This chain links TRBV5-1 with TRBJ1-1; a possible D gene is TRBD1 (6 bases). Germline CDR1 reads SGHRS; CDR2 reads YFSETQ. This CDR3 spans 14 amino acids. The V gene lost 4 bases and the J gene lost 1 base, with 11 bases spanning the gap. This CDR3 reads CASSPGAPNTEAFF. As DNA, the CDR3 is TGCGCCAGCAGCCCGGGGGCACCGAACACTGAAGCTTTCTTT.

J is TRBJ2-3 and V is TRBV29-1; D unclear. Germline V gives CDR1 SQVTM, CDR2 ANQGSEA. The CDR3 has 11 amino acids. Trimming cost V 6 bases and J 7 bases, with 11 bases left between them. In nucleotides, the CDR3 is TGCAGCGTGAGGAGTGACAATACGCAGTATTTT. This codes for CSVRSDNTQYF.

V is TRBV7-6 and J is TRBJ2-7, with D unresolved. The CDR3 contains 13 residues. Trimming removed 0 bases from V and 4 bases from J, with 7 bases in between. The germline V gene has CDR1 SGHVS and CDR2 FNYEAQ. The CDR3 DNA follows: TGTGCCAGCAGCTTAGCTCAAGGGTACGAGCAGTACTTC. Its protein product is CASSLAQGYEQYF. The whole variable domain, remainder taken from reference TRBV7-6 and TRBJ2-7, is GAGVSQSPRYKVTKRGQDVALRCDPISGHVSLYWYRQALGQGPEFLTYFNYEAQQDKSGLPNDRFSAERPEGSISTLTIQRTEQRDSAMYRCASSLAQGYEQYFGPGTRLTVT.

The chain employs TRBV29-1 and TRBJ1-4; D might be TRBD1 (5 bases). Germline V lookup: CDR1 SQVTM, CDR2 ANQGSEA. The CDR3 contains 17 residues. Trimming took 2 bases from V and 10 from J, leaving 26 bases between them. CDR3 residues: CSVESSPGLHQGGKLFF. The CDR3 nucleotides are TGCAGCGTTGAATCCTCCCCGGGACTCCACCAAGGCGGAAAACTGTTTTTT.

This chain links TRBV11-2 with TRBJ2-1; 10 nucleotides agree with TRBD1. The V gene's germline CDR1 is SGHAT and CDR2 FQNNGV. With 7 bases clipped from V and 4 bases from J, the junction kept 4 bases outside the gene matches. The CDR3 runs to 14 residues. The CDR3 bases are TGTGCCAGCACCTGGACAGGGGGGTACAATGAGCAGTTCTTC. This sequence encodes CASTWTGGYNEQFF.

V and J are TRBV7-9 and TRBJ1-6; TRBD1 is a possible D gene (5 bases). This CDR3 contains 16 residues. CDR1 SEHNR and CDR2 FQNEAQ come from the germline V gene (reference sequence). V was pared by 1 base and J by 7 bases, with 14 bases between. The CDR3 sequence is CASSLERGRTNSPLHF. The CDR3 DNA follows: TGTGCCAGCAGCTTAGAACGGGGGAGGACAAATTCACCCCTCCACTTT.

The CDR3 DNA follows: TGTGCCAGCAGCTTGGGGGACGAGCAGTACTTC. Translated: CASSLGDEQYF. This chain uses TRBV7-9 with TRBJ2-7; perhaps D is TRBD1 or TRBD2 (5 bases each). The CDR3 has 11 residues. Germline CDR1 and CDR2: SEHNR and FQNEAQ (reference sequence). Trimming shortened V by 3 bases and J by 5 bases, and 5 bases separated the two germline ends.

The chain employs TRBV30 and TRBJ2-2; D remains ambiguous. Germline V CDR1 and CDR2: GTSNPN, SVGIG (reference sequence). V shed 5 bases and J shed 0 bases, with 10 bases lying between them. The CDR3 covers 14 residues. CDR3 coding DNA: TGTGCCTGGGACCAAAACACGAACACCGGGGAGCTGTTTTTT. Translated, it gives CAWDQNTNTGELFF.

The rearrangement uses TRBV30 and TRBJ1-5; 8 bases align to TRBD1. The CDR3 is made up of 17 amino acids. Germline V lookup: CDR1 GTSNPN, CDR2 SVGIG (reference sequence). V lost 3 bases to trimming and J lost 2 bases; unmatched junction nucleotides: 12. CDR3 protein: CAWSLAGGGGRNQPQHF. In DNA, the CDR3 is TGTGCCTGGAGCCTGGCAGGGGGCGGGGGGCGCAATCAGCCCCAGCATTTT.

The chain couples TRBV29-1 to TRBJ2-3; maybe TRBD1 (6 bases). The V and J ends lost 3 bases and 0 bases respectively, with 13 bases between them. The germline V gene encodes CDR1 SQVTM and CDR2 ANQGSEA. The length of the CDR3 is 15 residues. CDR3 residues: CSVEGATSSTDTQYF. CDR3 nucleotides: TGCAGCGTTGAGGGGGCCACCTCTAGCACAGATACGCAGTATTTT.

This chain links TRBV6-5 with TRBJ1-1; D uncertain. This CDR3 has 13 amino acids. Trimming stripped 2 bases from V and 3 bases from J, with 7 bases between. Germline V lookup: CDR1 MNHEY, CDR2 SVGAGI. The CDR3 bases are TGTGCCAGCAGTTACAGGCAGCACACTGAAGCTTTCTTT. This sequence encodes CASSYRQHTEAFF.

V and J are TRBV6-5 and TRBJ1-2, with 8 bases aligning to TRBD1. This CDR3 contains 15 residues. Germline V gene lookup returns CDR1 MNHEY and CDR2 SVGAGI. V was pared by 2 bases and J by 4 bases, with 6 bases of the junction left unmatched. As DNA, the CDR3 is TGTGCCAGCAGTTACCCCGGGACAGGTCTCTATGGCTACACCTTC. As protein: CASSYPGTGLYGYTF.

Points on this clone: This CDR3 is also generated by other DNA sequences in the sample. The genes are TRBV5-1 and TRBJ1-5; 7 nucleotides line up with TRBD1. The CDR3 sequence is 15 residues long. Germline V gene sequence: CDR1 SGHRS, CDR2 YFSETQ. With 1 base clipped from V and 3 bases from J, the junction kept 4 bases outside the gene matches. CDR3 loop: CASSLQGGYNQPQHF. The CDR3 DNA reads as TGCGCCAGCAGCTTGCAGGGGGGCTACAATCAGCCCCAGCATTTT.

The chain links TRBV6-5 to TRBJ1-1; D call uncertain. V was pared by 8 bases and J by 3 bases, with 7 bases between. This CDR3 is 11 amino acids long. The germline V gene encodes CDR1 MNHEY and CDR2 SVGAGI. CDR3 DNA sequence: TGTGCCAGCTGGATTGACACTGAAGCTTTCTTT. It is translated as CASWIDTEAFF.

The V gene is TRBV7-8, the J gene TRBJ1-2, with D unclear. CDR1 and CDR2 from the germline V gene are SGHVS and FQNEAQ. The CDR3 covers 15 residues. Trimming removed 1 base at V and 2 bases at J, with 11 bases between. The chain's CDR3 is CASSLVKGSNYGYTF. CDR3 sequence (DNA): TGTGCCAGCAGCTTAGTAAAGGGTTCGAACTATGGCTACACCTTC.

The rearrangement uses TRBV6-6 and TRBJ1-2, with D tentatively TRBD1 (5 bases). Germline CDR1 MNHNY, CDR2 SVGAGI (reference sequence). CDR3 length: 15 residues. Trimming cost V 4 bases and J 3 bases, with 15 bases left between them. CDR3 sequence reads: CASSSWGSVDYGYTF. The CDR3 DNA is TGTGCCAGCAGTTCTTGGGGGAGCGTCGACTATGGCTACACCTTC.

In its sample, this clone was seen once. The chain uses TRBV4-1 and TRBJ1-1, with D perhaps TRBD1 (6 bases). Trimming left V 4 bases short and J 0 bases short, with 9 bases between. This CDR3 has 14 amino acids. From germline, CDR1 is MGHRA and CDR2 YSYEKL. The CDR3 DNA follows: TGCGCCAGCAGCCTAACAGGGTTGAACACTGAAGCTTTCTTT. Protein product: CASSLTGLNTEAFF.

This chain uses TRBV5-1 with TRBJ1-2; D uncertain. V dropped 4 bases and J dropped 0 bases, with 7 bases sitting between them. This CDR3 comprises 13 residues. Germline V gene data show CDR1 as SGHRS and CDR2 as YFSETQ. In nucleotides, the CDR3 is TGCGCCAGCAGCCAAGATGCTAACTATGGCTACACCTTC. Amino acids: CASSQDANYGYTF.

The gene calls are TRBV28 and TRBJ1-2; D might be TRBD1 (6 bases). This CDR3 is built from 13 residues. Germline values: CDR1 MDHEN, CDR2 SYDVKM. The chain's CDR3 is CASRTGTLYGYTF. DNA for the CDR3: TGTGCTTCTAGAACTGGGACACTCTATGGCTACACCTTC.

The chain carries TRBV5-1 and TRBJ1-1; tentative D call: TRBD1 (5 bases). V dropped 0 bases and J dropped 10 bases, with 13 bases sitting between them. There are 13 residues in the CDR3. From germline, CDR1 is SGHRS and CDR2 YFSETQ. For the CDR3, the DNA is TGCGCCAGCAGCTTGGGGGACGGGACCGGAGCTTTCTTT. Translated: CASSLGDGTGAFF.

The sample holds one count of this clone. The genes are TRBV7-6 and TRBJ1-4; D uncertain. Germline lookup yields CDR1 SGHVS and CDR2 FNYEAQ. The V gene lost 0 bases and the J gene lost 8 bases, with 13 bases spanning the gap. The CDR3 runs 15 residues. Here the CDR3 DNA reads TGTGCCAGCAGCTTAGCGCTCGAAAGTCCGGAAAAACTGTTTTTT. Protein product: CASSLALESPEKLFF.

The J gene is TRBJ1-1, the V gene TRBV5-1; 9 bases map to TRBD1. This CDR3 comprises 14 residues. Germline V gene lookup returns CDR1 SGHRS and CDR2 YFSETQ. Trimming removed 7 bases from V and 7 bases from J; junction bases left unmatched: 11. The CDR3 is CASALTGGPGEAFF. In DNA form, the CDR3 reads TGCGCCAGCGCCCTTACAGGGGGCCCCGGTGAAGCTTTCTTT.